One and the same sample provided the 21 T cell receptor beta chains below, sequenced in a study of T-cell reconstitution after alpha-beta-depleted transplantation in children. Unique molecular identifiers tagged the TCRbeta library. Each CDR3 protein is one row after TCRdb ran MiXCR on the PCR reads. The sample has hundreds of thousands of distinct CDR3 sequences, 13% seen once. The sample was PBMCs, mostly from graft donor cells, taken 360 days after TCRalphabeta/CD19-depleted stem cell transplant. The receptors were gathered from a male patient aged 5 to 17 who had a stem cell transplant for acute myeloid leukemia, so the T cells may come from the graft donor.

The rearrangement links TRBV28 to TRBJ2-3; D unclear. This CDR3 is 15 amino acids long. From germline, CDR1 is MDHEN and CDR2 SYDVKM. V dropped 5 bases and J dropped 2 bases, with 14 bases sitting between them. The chain's CDR3 is CASSPYAVSTDTQYF. CDR3 bases: TGTGCCAGCAGTCCCTACGCGGTCTCCACAGATACGCAGTATTTT.

This clonotype was counted many times. The CDR3 sequence: CASSQLKGEPYNEQFF. DNA for the CDR3: TGTGCCAGCAGCCAACTAAAGGGGGAGCCCTACAATGAGCAGTTCTTC. The chain recombines TRBV14 with TRBJ2-1, with D possibly TRBD1 on 6 matching bases. From germline, CDR1 is SGHDN and CDR2 FVKESK. The CDR3 runs 16 residues. Between the trimmed V and J ends, which lost 2 bases and 2 bases, there was a span of 13 bases.

This clonotype was detected only a few times. The V call is TRBV7-3, the J call TRBJ2-7; D is perhaps TRBD2 (6 bases). The V and J ends lost 2 bases and 0 bases respectively, with 11 bases between them. CDR3 size: 15 residues. Per germline, CDR1 SGHTA and CDR2 FQGTGA. The CDR3 nucleotides are TGTGCCAGCAGCTTACGCGGGGTTAGCTCCTACGAGCAGTACTTC. It yields the protein CASSLRGVSSYEQYF.

V gene TRBV12-3 or TRBV12-4 combines with J gene TRBJ1-2; 9 bases fit TRBD1. The CDR3 length is 15 residues. The trim removed 1 base at V and 8 bases at J, leaving 8 bases unmatched. CDR3 coding DNA: TGTGCCAGCAGTTTAGGGACAGGGGATGGTAGGGGCTACACCTTC. Translation gives CASSLGTGDGRGYTF.

Only a few counts were recorded for this clonotype. Here the CDR3 reads CASSPTGATNEKLFF. DNA of the CDR3: TGTGCCAGCAGCCCCACAGGGGCAACTAATGAAAAACTGTTTTTT. The chain recombines TRBV7-3 with TRBJ1-4, with 7 bases identical to TRBD1. In germline, CDR1 is SGHTA, CDR2 FQGTGA. The CDR3 length is 15 residues. Unmatched junction bases numbered 3, after V lost 5 bases and J lost 0 bases.

The chain recombines TRBV11-2 with TRBJ2-3; 8 positions match TRBD2. The CDR3 sequence is 17 residues long. Germline CDR1 reads SGHAT; CDR2 reads FQNNGV. V shed 1 base, J shed 2 bases, and the junction held 8 bases outside the gene matches. The CDR3 DNA reads TGTGCCAGCAGCTTAGGACGGAGCGGGAGAGTCACAGATACGCAGTATTTT. Protein product: CASSLGRSGRVTDTQYF. The whole variable domain, filled in from reference TRBV11-2 and TRBJ2-3, reads EAGVAQSPRYKIIEKRQSVAFWCNPISGHATLYWYQQILGQGPKLLIQFQNNGVVDDSQLPKDRFSAERLKGVDSTLKIQPAKLEDSAVYLCASSLGRSGRVTDTQYFGPGTRLTVL.

In its sample, this clonotype was seen many times. This chain links TRBV6-2 or TRBV6-3 with TRBJ1-1, with D possibly TRBD1 on 5 matching bases. The CDR3 sequence is 13 residues long. The V and J ends lost 8 bases and 1 base respectively, with 11 bases between them. Germline V lookup: CDR1 MNHEY, CDR2 SVGEGT. CDR3 sequence (DNA): TGTGCCAGCGGGGGACCTAAGAACACTGAAGCTTTCTTT. It specifies CASGGPKNTEAFF.

This clonotype was seen a handful of times. The chain links TRBV20-1 to TRBJ2-7; 8 bases are a match to TRBD1. Trimming cost V 0 bases and J 4 bases; bases outside gene matches: 8. Germline CDR1 is DFQATT and CDR2 is SNEGSKA (reference sequence). The CDR3 length is 15 residues. The CDR3 region has the DNA TGCAGTGCTAGAGATAAGAGGACAGGGTCTTACGAGCAGTACTTC. Translated: CSARDKRTGSYEQYF.

For the CDR3, the DNA is TGTGCCAGCAGTTCGGGACAGGGGGCTTTATGGAGCAATCAGCCCCAGCATTTT. This sequence encodes CASSSGQGALWSNQPQHF. This chain connects TRBV6-5 to TRBJ1-5; 12 bases agree with TRBD1. Trimming at V came to 4 bases and at J to 1 base, leaving 8 bases not matched to a gene. CDR1 is MNHEY, CDR2 SVGAGI, per germline. The CDR3 has 18 residues.

This clonotype was detected only a few times. The chain uses TRBV6-2 or TRBV6-3 and TRBJ1-5; TRBD1 aligns across 8 bases. Germline lookup yields CDR1 MNHEY and CDR2 SVGEGT. V lost 1 base and J lost 2; bases outside the gene matches: 10. The CDR3 extends over 18 amino acids. The DNA for the CDR3 is TGTGCCAGCAGTTACTTTCTAGGACAGGGAGTAGGCAATCAGCCCCAGCATTTT. The encoded protein is CASSYFLGQGVGNQPQHF.

This clonotype was observed many times. The gene calls are TRBV6-2 or TRBV6-3 and TRBJ2-1; D might be TRBD1 (6 bases). CDR1 and CDR2 from the germline V gene are MNHEY and SVGEGT. CDR3 length: 13 residues. Trimming cost V 9 bases and J 10 bases, with 19 bases left between them. The CDR3: CASSQGGRREQFF. The CDR3 nucleotides are TGTGCCAGTTCACAGGGCGGTAGAAGAGAGCAGTTCTTC.

This clonotype was seen more than once but under ten times. The V gene is TRBV3-1, the J gene TRBJ2-1; D ambiguous. The V gene lost 5 bases and the J gene lost 7 bases, with 12 bases spanning the gap. The germline V gene has CDR1 LGHDT and CDR2 YNNKEL (reference sequence). The length of the CDR3 is 13 residues. This CDR3 reads CASSGDIGNEQFF. In nucleotides, the CDR3 is TGTGCCAGCAGCGGGGATATCGGGAATGAGCAGTTCTTC.

This chain connects TRBV29-1 to TRBJ2-7; D uncertain. The CDR3 is 12 amino acids. In germline, CDR1 is SQVTM, CDR2 ANQGSEA. The V and J ends lost 7 bases and 0 bases respectively, with 10 bases between them. In DNA, the CDR3 is TGCAGCGCAAAGACGGTCTCCTACGAGCAGTACTTC. It codes for CSAKTVSYEQYF.

This clonotype was detected only a few times. The chain combines TRBV6-5 with TRBJ2-7, with D perhaps being TRBD1 or TRBD2 (5 bases each). The CDR3 totals 13 residues. Deletions cut 0 bases from V and 3 bases from J, with 6 bases between. The germline V gene encodes CDR1 MNHEY and CDR2 SVGAGI. CDR3 region: CASSYSGDYEQYF. Written as DNA, the CDR3 is TGTGCCAGCAGTTACTCGGGGGACTACGAGCAGTACTTC.

At least ten counts were recorded for this clonotype. The genes are TRBV2 and TRBJ2-7; D is perhaps TRBD2 (5 bases). Germline V gene sequence: CDR1 SNHLY, CDR2 FYNNEI. This CDR3 is built from 14 residues. Trimming left V 2 bases short and J 0 bases short, with 8 bases between. DNA for the CDR3: TGTGCCAGCAGTGAACGGACTTACTCCTACGAGCAGTACTTC. This encodes CASSERTYSYEQYF.

The table lists this clonotype with a few counts. The chain links TRBV20-1 to TRBJ2-7; no reliable D call. CDR3 length: 14 residues. Between the trimmed V and J ends, which lost 2 bases and 5 bases, there was a span of 16 bases. The germline gives CDR1 DFQATT, CDR2 SNEGSKA (reference sequence). The CDR3 is CSARSDPAWNEQYF. The CDR3 coding sequence is TGCAGTGCTAGATCGGACCCGGCCTGGAACGAGCAGTACTTC.

This chain connects TRBV21-1 to TRBJ2-7; the D call TRBD1 from the table was never checked on the DNA. TRBV21-1 is tagged as a pseudogene. The CDR3 length is 14 residues. This CDR3 is CAISARAVTYEQYF. The CDR3 nucleotides are TGTGCCATCAGCGCAAGGGCGGTTACCTACGAGCAGTACTTC.

The chain has TRBV3-1 and TRBJ2-2; D is possibly TRBD1 or TRBD2 (5 bases each). Trimming removed 1 base from V and 7 bases from J, with 13 bases in between. This CDR3 spans 15 amino acids. Germline loops: CDR1 LGHDT, CDR2 YNNKEL (reference sequence). The CDR3 DNA reads TGTGCCAGCAGCCAAGGTCCCAGGGAGAACGGGGAGCTGTTTTTT. Residues: CASSQGPRENGELFF.

The chain uses TRBV28 and TRBJ2-1; D gene unclear. This CDR3 is 13 amino acids long. Trimming took 4 bases from V and 0 from J, leaving 4 bases between them. CDR1 and CDR2 from the germline V gene are MDHEN and SYDVKM. CDR3 region: CASSYGSYNEQFF. The CDR3 DNA reads TGTGCCAGCAGTTATGGCTCCTACAATGAGCAGTTCTTC.

The genes are TRBV18 and TRBJ2-5; 10 bases are shared with TRBD2. Germline CDR1 is KGHSH and CDR2 is LQKENI. This CDR3 region has 16 residues. The junction had 5 bases not matched to a gene; V was cut back by 0 bases and J by 4 bases. CDR3 in DNA: TGTGCCAGCTCACCACCTAATCGGACTAGCGGAGAGACCCAGTACTTC. Protein: CASSPPNRTSGETQYF. Variable domain in full (rest from reference TRBV18 and TRBJ2-5): NAGVMQNPRHLVRRRGQEARLRCSPMKGHSHVYWYRQLPEEGLKFMVYLQKENIIDESGMPKERFSAEFPKEGPSILRIQQVVRGDSAAYFCASSPPNRTSGETQYFGPGTRLLVL.

This clonotype came up many times. The chain joins TRBV20-1 to TRBJ2-3, with 7 nucleotides matching TRBD1. CDR3 length: 14 residues. Trimming took 0 bases from V and 6 from J; bases not matched to a gene: 6. Germline-derived CDR1 and CDR2 are DFQATT and SNEGSKA (reference sequence). The CDR3 nucleotides are TGCAGTGCTAGAGATGGGACAGCTGGGGATACGCAGTATTTT. Residues: CSARDGTAGDTQYF.